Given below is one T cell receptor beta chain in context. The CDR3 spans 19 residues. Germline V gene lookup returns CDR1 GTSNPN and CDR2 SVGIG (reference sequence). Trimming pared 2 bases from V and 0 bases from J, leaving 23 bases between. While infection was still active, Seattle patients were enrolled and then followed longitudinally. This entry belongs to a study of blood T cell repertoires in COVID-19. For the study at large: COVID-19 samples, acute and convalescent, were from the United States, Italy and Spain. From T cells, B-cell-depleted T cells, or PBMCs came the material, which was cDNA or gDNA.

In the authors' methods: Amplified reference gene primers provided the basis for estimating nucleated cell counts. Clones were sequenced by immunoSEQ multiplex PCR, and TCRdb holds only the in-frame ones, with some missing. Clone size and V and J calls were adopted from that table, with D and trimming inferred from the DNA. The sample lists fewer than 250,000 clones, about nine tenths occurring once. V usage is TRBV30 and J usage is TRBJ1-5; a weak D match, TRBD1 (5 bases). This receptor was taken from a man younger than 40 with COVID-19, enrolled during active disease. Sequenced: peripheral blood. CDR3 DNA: TGTGCCTGGAGTTCTGATCGGGACTTCCTACGTTATAGCAATCAGCCCCAGCATTTT. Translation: CAWSSDRDFLRYSNQPQHF. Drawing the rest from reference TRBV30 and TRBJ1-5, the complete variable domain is SQTIHQWPATLVQPVGSPLSLECTVEGTSNPNLYWYRQAAGRGLQLLFYSVGIGQISSEVPQNLSASRPQDRQFILSSKKLLLSDSGFYLCAWSSDRDFLRYSNQPQHFGDGTRLSIL.